The clone carrying this TCR beta chain was found many times. Stated time point: newly diagnosed GD, antithyroid drugs for less than 3 months. RNA isolated from PBMCs was used to make the TCR library. For TCR beta, libraries came from iRepertoire HTBI primers and Arm-PCR of CDR3 regions. TCRdb independently ran MiXCR on the multiplex PCR reads; one entry per CDR3 protein. The sample consists of around 450,000 distinct CDR3 sequences, 15% to 20% of them appearing once. The CDR3 sequence is 10 residues long. From germline, CDR1 is SNHLY and CDR2 FYNNEI. V lost 8 bases and J lost 4, with 4 bases in between. This entry comes from a study of regulatory T cells in long-lasting Graves disease. These data are also associated with another study on T cells in Graves' hyperthyroidism and ophthalmopathy. Turning to that study: The primer set for the first-round RT-PCR of the TCR CDR3 was HTBI.

The chain employs TRBV2 and TRBJ2-3, with D unresolved. The input for sequencing was peripheral blood mononuclear cells (PBMCs), taken at new diagnosis, from a patient treated with antithyroid drugs. The TCR sequence derives from a man in his forties with Graves disease. The CDR3 protein is CASWADTQYF. The CDR3, as DNA: TGTGCCAGCTGGGCAGATACGCAGTATTTT.